This T cell receptor (beta chain) was profiled in a study of Ad26.COV2.S vaccination and SARS-CoV-2 variants. Study overall: Doses of Ad26.COV2.S were injected into muscle once or twice, 56 days apart. General study results and limits: In vaccinated individuals, spike-specific CD8+ and CD4+ T cell responses reportedly displayed substantial breadth. Vaccine recipients surpassed placebo recipients in spike-specific TCR breadth.

This clone came up a few times. Antigen specificity is unknown. With V trimmed by 4 bases and J by 5 bases, 8 bases remained unmatched. The CDR3 covers 15 residues. Germline V gives CDR1 MRHNA, CDR2 SNTAGT. TCRdb's table, derived via immunoSEQ multiplex PCR, lists solely in-frame clones and lacks some. This sample has approximately 450,000 clones, with 90% found just once. Treatment indicated: roughly 20 received Ad26.COV2.S at low or high dose, single or two shots; roughly 5 received placebo; per-sample allocation not given. Vaccine and placebo recipients were sampled on day 63 after the first injection. An adult donor aged 18-55 years was enrolled in Boston.

This clonotype originated in a person between 18 and 60 years old who received the Ad26.COV2.S COVID-19 vaccine or a placebo. The source material was peripheral blood, sampled in a trial of Ad26.COV2.S vaccine versus placebo. The chain combines TRBV6-4 with TRBJ2-3; 8 nucleotides line up with TRBD2. The CDR3 region is CASSATSGTKDTQYF. In nucleotides, the CDR3 is TGTGCCAGCAGTGCTACTAGCGGAACAAAAGATACGCAGTATTTT.